The 16 T cell receptor beta chains below come from one sample, sequenced in a study of regulatory T cells in long-lasting Graves disease. To make TCR beta libraries, researchers used iRepertoire HTBI primers and Arm-PCR of CDR3 regions. In TCRdb, the multiplex PCR reads were re-called with MiXCR into one record per CDR3 protein. The table records about 420,000 distinct CDR3 sequences, less than 25% of them present only once. The time point here: persistent/refractory GD, antithyroid drugs over 5 years with positive TRAb. Preparation of the TCR library used RNA extracted from PBMCs. The sample in question was peripheral blood mononuclear cells (PBMCs), obtained when the disease was refractory, from a patient treated with antithyroid drugs. These receptor sequences come from a female donor with Graves disease.

This rearrangement joins TRBV7-2 to TRBJ2-5; D ambiguous. This CDR3 region has 15 residues. Germline V gene data show CDR1 as SGHTA and CDR2 as FQGNSA. V lost 5 bases and J 2 bases, leaving 15 bases between the germline ends. The CDR3 is CASSQDGSVQETQYF. For the CDR3, the DNA is TGTGCCAGCAGCCAAGATGGCAGCGTGCAAGAGACCCAGTACTTC.

There are a few counts of this clonotype. The chain recombines TRBV6-2 or TRBV6-3 with TRBJ1-1; unclear D gene. The CDR3 loop spans 14 amino acids. V dropped 0 bases and J dropped 3 bases, with 8 bases sitting between them. Germline assignment: CDR1 MNHEY and CDR2 SVGEGT. The CDR3 nucleotides read TGTGCCAGCAGTTACTCCTCCCGAGACACTGAAGCTTTCTTT. Translated, it gives CASSYSSRDTEAFF.

As for this clonotype: This could be a read error, since a much larger clone is one nucleotide away. The chain is built from TRBV6-2 or TRBV6-3 and TRBJ2-7; no clear D gene. The CDR3 totals 13 residues. Germline values: CDR1 MNHEY, CDR2 SVGEGT. V lost 5 bases, J lost 6 bases, and 14 bases lay in between. CDR3 protein: CASSERQSCEQYF. The CDR3 nucleotides read TGTGCCAGCAGTGAAAGGCAGAGCTGCGAGCAGTACTTC.

This clonotype was counted once. J is TRBJ1-2 and V is TRBV4-3, with D perhaps matching TRBD1 (5 bases). Trimming cost V 0 bases and J 5 bases, with 13 bases left between them. In germline, CDR1 is LGHNA, CDR2 YSLEER. The CDR3 spans 15 residues. CDR3 residues: CASSQDLTAIYGYTF. In DNA form, the CDR3 reads TGCGCCAGCAGCCAAGATCTGACAGCAATTTATGGCTACACCTTC.

The genes are TRBV20-1 and TRBJ1-5; 9 nucleotides match TRBD1. J lost 3 bases, V lost 0 bases, and 3 bases had no gene match. Germline V gene lookup returns CDR1 DFQATT and CDR2 SNEGSKA (reference sequence). The length of the CDR3 is 15 residues. The CDR3, as DNA: TGCAGTGCTAGAGAAGGGGACAGGGTCAATCAGCCCCAGCATTTT. It yields the protein CSAREGDRVNQPQHF.

This clonotype showed up many times. V gene TRBV28 combines with J gene TRBJ2-7; 10 nucleotides agree with TRBD2. Germline loops: CDR1 MDHEN, CDR2 SYDVKM. This CDR3 is built from 15 residues. Trimming cost V 5 bases and J 1 base; bases outside gene matches: 5. Here the CDR3 reads CASSAGLAESYEQYF. For the CDR3, the DNA is TGTGCCAGCAGTGCCGGACTAGCGGAATCCTACGAGCAGTACTTC.

This chain links TRBV6-1 with TRBJ2-7, with TRBD1 as a possible D gene (6 bases). CDR3 length: 15 amino acids. Between the trimmed V and J ends, which lost 6 bases and 2 bases, there was a span of 17 bases. Germline V gene lookup returns CDR1 MNHNS and CDR2 SASEGT. The CDR3 region has the DNA TGTGCCAGCAGGACACCCGACAGGAAAGCCTACGAGCAGTACTTC. Protein: CASRTPDRKAYEQYF.

As DNA, the CDR3 is TGCGCCAGCAGCATTAGCGGGCCCCACACCGGGGAGCTGTTTTTT. It specifies CASSISGPHTGELFF. The chain combines TRBV5-1 with TRBJ2-2; 7 nucleotides align to TRBD2. V shed 4 bases and J 3 bases; nucleotides not matched to a gene: 6. The germline V gene has CDR1 SGHRS and CDR2 YFSETQ. This CDR3 spans 15 amino acids.

This clonotype was counted at least ten times. This chain uses TRBV11-2 with TRBJ1-4; 8 bases map to TRBD1. The CDR3 length is 15 residues. J lost 0 bases, V lost 5 bases, and 2 bases had no gene match. Germline V lookup: CDR1 SGHAT, CDR2 FQNNGV. The CDR3 coding sequence is TGTGCCAGCAGCGCGACAGGGGCAACTAATGAAAAACTGTTTTTT. As protein: CASSATGATNEKLFF.

The chain employs TRBV19 and TRBJ2-6, with a possible D match to TRBD2 (5 bases). V lost 3 bases, J lost 0 bases, and 12 bases lay in between. The CDR3 runs to 17 residues. The germline CDR1 and CDR2 sequences are LNHDA and SQIVND (reference sequence). This CDR3 reads CASSIGRGTSGANVLTF. The CDR3 bases are TGTGCCAGTAGTATCGGACGGGGAACCTCTGGGGCCAACGTCCTGACTTTC.

This clonotype has more than one count but fewer than ten. Written as DNA, the CDR3 is TGTGCCAGTAATTTAGCTTCCCGAGGGGAGGAGACCCAGTACTTC. It codes for CASNLASRGEETQYF. This sequence joins TRBV7-9 and TRBJ2-5; D may correspond to TRBD1 or TRBD2 (5 bases each). Trimming pared 9 bases from V and 5 bases from J, leaving 22 bases between. Looked up from germline, CDR1 is SEHNR and CDR2 is FQNEAQ (reference sequence). The CDR3 runs to 15 residues.

The chain uses TRBV2 and TRBJ2-7, with D perhaps TRBD2 (6 bases). Germline V gene lookup returns CDR1 SNHLY and CDR2 FYNNEI. CDR3 length: 17 residues. The germline V and J ends were trimmed by 5 bases and 2 bases, with 22 bases remaining between them. The CDR3 nucleotides are TGTGCCAGCAGTACACCGATATTCGGACGGGAGACCTACGAGCAGTACTTC. This gives the protein CASSTPIFGRETYEQYF.

This clonotype was observed many times. V and J are TRBV7-8 and TRBJ2-7; no definite D call. V was shortened by 4 bases and J by 0 bases, with 10 bases between the two germline ends. The germline V gene encodes CDR1 SGHVS and CDR2 FQNEAQ. CDR3 length equals 14 residues. CDR3 DNA sequence: TGTGCCAGCAGCTCCTCTGAAGGCTCCTACGAGCAGTACTTC. Protein sequence: CASSSSEGSYEQYF.

This clonotype was seen ten or more times. The chain carries TRBV28 and TRBJ2-7; 10 bases align to TRBD1. The CDR3 is 13 residues long. Germline CDR1 reads MDHEN; CDR2 reads SYDVKM. Trimming at V came to 8 bases and at J to 2 bases, leaving 3 bases not matched to a gene. The CDR3 DNA is TGTGCCAGCCGAGGACAGGGGGCCTACGAGCAGTACTTC. Protein sequence: CASRGQGAYEQYF. Filled out from reference TRBV28 and TRBJ2-7, the complete variable domain reads DVKVTQSSRYLVKRTGEKVFLECVQDMDHENMFWYRQDPGLGLRLIYFSYDVKMKEKGDIPEGYSVSREKKERFSLILESASTNQTSMYLCASRGQGAYEQYFGPGTRLTVT.

At least ten counts were recorded for this clonotype. The V gene is TRBV20-1, the J gene TRBJ1-2; possible D gene TRBD1, 5 bases. CDR1 and CDR2 from the germline V gene are DFQATT and SNEGSKA (reference sequence). This CDR3 is built from 12 residues. CDR3 bases: TGCAGAACCGGGGGGTATGACTATGGCTACACCTTC. It yields the protein CRTGGYDYGYTF.

The V gene is TRBV28, the J gene TRBJ2-1, with 7 bases matching TRBD2. Unmatched junction bases numbered 9, after V lost 4 bases and J lost 6 bases. The germline V gene has CDR1 MDHEN and CDR2 SYDVKM. CDR3 length: 15 residues. CDR3 protein: CASSSLAGRSNEQFF. CDR3 bases: TGTGCCAGCAGTTCATTAGCGGGTCGCTCCAATGAGCAGTTCTTC.